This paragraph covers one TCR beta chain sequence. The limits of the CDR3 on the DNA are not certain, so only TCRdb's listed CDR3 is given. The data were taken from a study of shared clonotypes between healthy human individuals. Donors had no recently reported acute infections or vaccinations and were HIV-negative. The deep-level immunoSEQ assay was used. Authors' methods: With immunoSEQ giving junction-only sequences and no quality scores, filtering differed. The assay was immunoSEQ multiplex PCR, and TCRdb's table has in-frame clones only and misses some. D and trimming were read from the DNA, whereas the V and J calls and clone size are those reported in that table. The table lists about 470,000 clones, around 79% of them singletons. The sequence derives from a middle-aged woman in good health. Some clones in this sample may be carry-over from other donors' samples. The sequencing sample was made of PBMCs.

The CDR3 here is CASSDRVGGGTF. This chain links TRBV6-5 with TRBJ1-2; TRBD1, the table's D call, was not compared with the DNA. Germline V gives CDR1 MNHEY, CDR2 SVGAGI. Inclusive of both ends, the CDR3 amounts to 12 amino acids.